A selection of T cell receptor beta chains follows, all from one sample in a study of memory CD4+ T cells and cytomegalovirus serostatus. Assay: immunoSEQ multiplex PCR; the TCRdb copy retains only in-frame clones and omits some. This sample has tens of thousands of clones, with approximately 83% found just once. Input material: memory CD4+ T cells from blood. The receptors here all came from an adult in good health and CMV-seronegative. CDR3s include the opening cysteine and the closing phenylalanine or tryptophan. D genes are given only for firm matches. Only some rows state a clone size, as once, few, many or a class for expanded clones.

j_call	d_call	clone_size	v_call	cdr3_nt	cdr3_aa
TRBJ2-1	TRBD1	.	TRBV5-8	TGTGCCAGCAGCCCTAGGGCAGGGGGCTATGAGCAGTTCTTC	CASSPRAGGYEQFF
TRBJ1-1	TRBD1	.	TRBV6-1	TGTGCCAGCAGGAGGACAGGGGGCGCAGGCACTGAAGCTTTCTTT	CASRRTGGAGTEAFF
TRBJ2-1	TRBD1	.	TRBV19	TGTGCCAGTAGTCCCGGACAGGGTATTGTGGATGAGCAGTTCTTC	CASSPGQGIVDEQFF
TRBJ2-6	.	.	TRBV4-2	TGTGCCAGCAGCCAAGATAGGGCCCAATCCTCTGGGGCCAACGTCCTGACTTTC	CASSQDRAQSSGANVLTF
TRBJ2-5	.	.	TRBV5-4	TGTGCCAGCAGCGTTCCGGGGAACCAAGAGACCCAGTACTTC	CASSVPGNQETQYF
TRBJ2-3	.	.	TRBV6-6	TGTGCCAGCAGTCCGTCGGGGGATACGCAGTATTTT	CASSPSGDTQYF
TRBJ2-7	TRBD2	.	TRBV10-3	TGTGCCATCAGCCGACTAGCGGATGACTACGAGCAGTACTTC	CAISRLADDYEQYF
TRBJ2-7	.	once	TRBV5-4	TGTGCCAGCAGCTTCCAGGGGACGGCCCACGAGCAGTACTTC	CASSFQGTAHEQYF
TRBJ1-5	.	.	TRBV5-1	TGCGCCAGCAGCTTCACAGGCCAAACCCATCAGCCCCAGCATTTT	CASSFTGQTHQPQHF
TRBJ1-2	.	once	TRBV7-9	TGTGCCAGCAGCTTAGACGGCAGCGTGAACTATGGCTACACCTTC	CASSLDGSVNYGYTF
TRBJ1-4	.	.	TRBV5-5	TGTGCCAGCAGTCGTACAGGTGGGACTGGGATCGGAAAACTGTTTTTT	CASSRTGGTGIGKLFF
TRBJ1-1	.	.	TRBV7-9	TGTGCCAGCAGCCAATGGAGGGGCATGAACACTGAAGCTTTCTTT	CASSQWRGMNTEAFF
TRBJ2-5	.	.	TRBV7-9	TGTGCCAGCAGCCTGTATAGTTTTGTTGAAGAGACCCAGTACTTC	CASSLYSFVEETQYF
TRBJ1-5	.	.	TRBV27	TGTGCCAGCAGTGTTCTATATAGCAATCAGCCCCAGCATTTT	CASSVLYSNQPQHF
TRBJ1-1	.	.	TRBV6-5	TGTGCCAGCAGCTCCGACAGCGGGAACACTGAAGCTTTCTTT	CASSSDSGNTEAFF
TRBJ1-1	TRBD1	.	TRBV28	TGTGCCAGCAGTCCGGCCGGGACAGGTATTTACGGGGGTTCGGCTTTCTTT	CASSPAGTGIYGGSAFF
TRBJ1-1	TRBD1	.	TRBV9	TGTGCCAGCAGCGTGATTACAGGGGTGTCATCGGCTGAAGCTTTCTTT	CASSVITGVSSAEAFF
TRBJ1-1	.	.	TRBV30	TGTGCCTGGAGACATGGGATCACTGAAGCTTTCTTT	CAWRHGITEAFF
TRBJ1-3	.	few	TRBV11-2	TGTGCCAGCAGCTTAGGGTCGACAGGAGGCTCTGGAAACACCATATATTTT	CASSLGSTGGSGNTIYF
TRBJ1-1	TRBD1	.	TRBV4-3	TGCGCCAGCAGCCGCCAAGATATTCCGGGACAGGGGGGAACTGAAGCTTTCTTT	CASSRQDIPGQGGTEAFF
TRBJ2-3	.	.	TRBV5-4	TGTGCCAGCAGCTTGGAAGTTTGGACTCCCACAGATACGCAGTATTTT	CASSLEVWTPTDTQYF
TRBJ1-2	.	once	TRBV7-9	TGTGCCAGCAGCCTCCTCCAACAGGGTACTAACTATGGCTACACCTTC	CASSLLQQGTNYGYTF